The table lists the clone carrying this TCR beta chain with a few counts. Its antigen is unknown. One entry per CDR3 protein results from TCRdb running MiXCR on the RT-PCR reads. Of some 800,000 distinct CDR3 sequences listed, less than 25% were seen once; the top ten hold about a tenth. The data originate from a study of response to subunit inactivated influenza vaccine. General observations from the study: Every seasonal influenza vaccination brings in few new T cells, the authors suggested.

Germline V gene lookup returns CDR1 ENHRY and CDR2 SYGVKD. J gave up 4 bases and V 4 bases, and 8 bases lay outside the gene matches. The CDR3 has 15 residues. This chain links TRBV10-3 with TRBJ2-7; 9 bases line up with TRBD1. The input for sequencing was PBMCs from blood, taken about 5 days after vaccination. This TCR derives from a man aged 50 or older who received an inactivated influenza vaccine. CDR3 amino acids: CAISGGQGKWYEQYF. In DNA form, the CDR3 reads TGTGCCATCAGTGGGGGACAGGGAAAATGGTACGAGCAGTACTTC.